This T cell receptor (beta chain) was observed in a study of blood T cell repertoires in COVID-19. About the study: The samples span acute and convalescent COVID-19 from the United States, Italy and Spain. From T cells, B-cell-depleted T cells, or PBMCs came the material, which was cDNA or gDNA.

This clone has more than one count but fewer than ten. Trimming left V 5 bases short and J 3 bases short, with 5 bases between. This CDR3 comprises 13 residues. Per the authors' pipeline: From reference gene primer amplification, estimates of nucleated cell counts were derived. This table comes from immunoSEQ multiplex PCR, and its TCRdb copy is limited to in-frame clones, with some not included. The V and J calls and clone size come from that table; D and trimming were worked out from the DNA. The table has about 94,000 clones, roughly 80% seen once; the top ten hold roughly 6.3%. This TCR derives from a man aged 60 to 75 with acute or convalescent COVID-19. Sequencing was done on a sample of peripheral blood. V and J are TRBV12-3 or TRBV12-4 and TRBJ1-6, with a possible D match to TRBD1 (5 bases). The CDR3 region has the DNA TGTGCCAGCAGTGACAGCTATAATTCACCCCTCCACTTT. This codes for CASSDSYNSPLHF.